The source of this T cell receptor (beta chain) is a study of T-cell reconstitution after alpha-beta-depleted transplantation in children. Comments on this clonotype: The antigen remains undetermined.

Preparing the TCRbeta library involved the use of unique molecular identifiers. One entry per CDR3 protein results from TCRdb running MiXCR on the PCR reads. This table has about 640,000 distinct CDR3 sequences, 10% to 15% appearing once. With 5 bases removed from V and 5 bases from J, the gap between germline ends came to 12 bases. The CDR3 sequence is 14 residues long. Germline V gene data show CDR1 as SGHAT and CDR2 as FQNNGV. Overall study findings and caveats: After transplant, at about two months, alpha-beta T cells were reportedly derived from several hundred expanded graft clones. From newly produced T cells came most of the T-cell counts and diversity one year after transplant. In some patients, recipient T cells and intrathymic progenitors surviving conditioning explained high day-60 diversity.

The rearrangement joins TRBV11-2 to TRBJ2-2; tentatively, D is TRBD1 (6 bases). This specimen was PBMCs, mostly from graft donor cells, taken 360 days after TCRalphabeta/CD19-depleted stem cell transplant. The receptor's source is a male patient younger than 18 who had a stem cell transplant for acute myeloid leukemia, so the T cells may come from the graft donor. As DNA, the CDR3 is TGTGCCAGCAGCACACAGGGATATACCGGGGAGCTGTTTTTT. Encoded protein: CASSTQGYTGELFF.